This section outlines one T cell receptor beta chain sequence together with its context. Source study methods: Cell counts per sample came from amplifying reference gene primers. Repertoires were generated with immunoSEQ multiplex PCR, while TCRdb's copy carries only in-frame clones and drops some. Clone size and the V and J calls come from that table; the DNA yielded D and trimming. The sample comprises 84,000 or so clones, almost 95% of which are singletons, and about 6.6% rests with the top ten. These data come from a study of blood T cell repertoires in COVID-19. Study overall: Samples representing acute and convalescent COVID-19 were sourced from the United States, Italy and Spain. PBMCs, B-cell-depleted T cells, or T cells provided the cDNA or gDNA that made up the material.

V lost 5 bases, J lost 1 base, and 11 bases lay in between. The germline gives CDR1 SNHLY, CDR2 FYNNEI. The CDR3 length is 14 residues. This TCR derives from a woman in her fifties or sixties with active COVID-19. Sequencing was performed on peripheral blood. V is TRBV2 and J is TRBJ1-1, with D possibly TRBD1 on 6 matching bases. The CDR3 DNA is TGTGCCAGCAGTATCTGGACAGAGAACACTGAAGCTTTCTTT. This gives the protein CASSIWTENTEAFF.